Sequencing of this TCR beta chain was carried out in a study of blood T cell repertoires in COVID-19. Study background: COVID-19 samples collected from the United States, Italy and Spain covered acute and convalescent phases. Sources were T cells, B-cell-depleted T cells, or PBMCs; the material itself was cDNA or gDNA.

The authors' processing: Estimation of nucleated cell counts was performed using reference gene primer amplification. Assay: immunoSEQ multiplex PCR; the TCRdb copy retains only in-frame clones and omits some. The V and J calls and the clone size are those of that table, but D and trimming were determined from the DNA. Of 75,000 to 80,000 clones in the sample, roughly 88% were seen once. The sequenced material came from peripheral blood. This TCR was recovered from a human donor in a cohort sampled during active COVID-19.

CDR3 in amino acids: CASSLGTSGRAWSNEQFF. CDR3 nucleotides: TGTGCCAGCAGCTTAGGGACTAGCGGGAGGGCCTGGAGCAATGAGCAGTTCTTC. The chain employs TRBV11-3 and TRBJ2-1; TRBD2 matches 15 bases. V shed 1 base, J shed 6 bases, and the junction held 7 bases outside the gene matches. Germline-derived CDR1 and CDR2 are SGHNT and YENEEA. The CDR3 is made up of 18 amino acids.